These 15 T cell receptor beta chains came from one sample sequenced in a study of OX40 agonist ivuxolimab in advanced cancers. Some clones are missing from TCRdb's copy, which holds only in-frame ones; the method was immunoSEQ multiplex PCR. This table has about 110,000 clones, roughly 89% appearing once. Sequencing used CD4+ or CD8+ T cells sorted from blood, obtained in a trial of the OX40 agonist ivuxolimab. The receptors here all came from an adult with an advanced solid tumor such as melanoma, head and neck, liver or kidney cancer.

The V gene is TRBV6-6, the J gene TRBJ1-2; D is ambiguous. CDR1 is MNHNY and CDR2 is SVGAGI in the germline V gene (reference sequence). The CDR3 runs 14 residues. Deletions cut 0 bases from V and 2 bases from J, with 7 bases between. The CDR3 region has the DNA TGTGCCAGCAGTTACTCGTTCGGCAACTATGGCTACACCTTC. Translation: CASSYSFGNYGYTF.

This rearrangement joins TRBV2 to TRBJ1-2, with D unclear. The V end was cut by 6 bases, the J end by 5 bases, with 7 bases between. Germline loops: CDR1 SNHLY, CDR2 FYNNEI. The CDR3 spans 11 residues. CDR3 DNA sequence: TGTGCCAGCAGCACAGAGTATGGCTACACCTTC. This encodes CASSTEYGYTF.

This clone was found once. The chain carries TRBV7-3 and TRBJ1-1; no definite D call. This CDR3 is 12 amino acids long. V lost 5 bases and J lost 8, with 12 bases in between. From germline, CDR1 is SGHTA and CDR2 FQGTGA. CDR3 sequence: CASSPGAGEAFF. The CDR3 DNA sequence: TGTGCCAGCAGCCCAGGTGCGGGGGAAGCTTTCTTT.

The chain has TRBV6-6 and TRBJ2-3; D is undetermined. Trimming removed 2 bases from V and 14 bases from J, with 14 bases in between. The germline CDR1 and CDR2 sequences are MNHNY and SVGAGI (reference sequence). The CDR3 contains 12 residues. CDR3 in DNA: TGTGCCAGCAGTTACCAACAGACCCCCCGGTATTTT. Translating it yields CASSYQQTPRYF.

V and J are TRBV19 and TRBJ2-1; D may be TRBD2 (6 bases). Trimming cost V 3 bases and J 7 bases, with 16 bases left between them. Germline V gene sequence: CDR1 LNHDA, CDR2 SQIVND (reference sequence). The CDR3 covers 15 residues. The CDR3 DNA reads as TGTGCCAGTAGTATTCTAGCGTCTGGGGGTAATGAGCAGTTCTTC. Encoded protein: CASSILASGGNEQFF.

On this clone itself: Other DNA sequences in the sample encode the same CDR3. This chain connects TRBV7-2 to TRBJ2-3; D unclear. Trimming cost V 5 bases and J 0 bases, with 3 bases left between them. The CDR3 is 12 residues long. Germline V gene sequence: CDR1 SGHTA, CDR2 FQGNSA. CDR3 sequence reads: CASSPSTDTQYF. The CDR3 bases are TGTGCCAGCAGCCCGAGCACAGATACGCAGTATTTT.

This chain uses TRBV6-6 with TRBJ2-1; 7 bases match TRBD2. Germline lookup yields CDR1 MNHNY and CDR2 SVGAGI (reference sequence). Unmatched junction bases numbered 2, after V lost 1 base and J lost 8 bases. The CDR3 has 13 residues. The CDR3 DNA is TGTGCCAGCAGTTACTTTCGGGGGGATGAGCAGTTCTTC. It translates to CASSYFRGDEQFF.

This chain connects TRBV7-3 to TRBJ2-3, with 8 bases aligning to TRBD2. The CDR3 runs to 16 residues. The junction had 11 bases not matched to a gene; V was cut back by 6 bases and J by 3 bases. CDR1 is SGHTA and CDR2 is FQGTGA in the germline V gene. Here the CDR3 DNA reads TGTGCCAGCAGTCCCCTCGTCACTAGCGGAACAGATACGCAGTATTTT. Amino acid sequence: CASSPLVTSGTDTQYF.

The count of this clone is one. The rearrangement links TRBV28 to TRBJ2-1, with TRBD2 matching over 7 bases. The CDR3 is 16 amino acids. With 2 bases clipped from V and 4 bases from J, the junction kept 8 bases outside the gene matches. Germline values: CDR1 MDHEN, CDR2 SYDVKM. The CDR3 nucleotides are TGTGCCAGCAGTTTAATTGGGCTAGCGGCATACAATGAGCAGTTCTTC. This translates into CASSLIGLAAYNEQFF.

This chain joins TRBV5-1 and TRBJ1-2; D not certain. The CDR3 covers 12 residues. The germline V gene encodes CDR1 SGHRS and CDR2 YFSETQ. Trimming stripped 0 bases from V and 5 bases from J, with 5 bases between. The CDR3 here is CASSLDGYGYTF. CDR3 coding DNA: TGCGCCAGCAGCTTGGACGGGTATGGCTACACCTTC.

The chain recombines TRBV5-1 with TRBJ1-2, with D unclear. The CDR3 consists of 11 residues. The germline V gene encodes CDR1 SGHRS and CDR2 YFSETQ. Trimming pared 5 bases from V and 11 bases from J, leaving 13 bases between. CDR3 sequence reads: CASRNEGGYTF. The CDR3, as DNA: TGCGCCAGCAGGAACGAGGGTGGGTACACCTTC.

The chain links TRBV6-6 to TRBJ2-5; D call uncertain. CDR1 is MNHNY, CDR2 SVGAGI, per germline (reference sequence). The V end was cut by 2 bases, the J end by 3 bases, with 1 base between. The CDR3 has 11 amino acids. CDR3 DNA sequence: TGTGCCAGCAGTTACAAAGAGACCCAGTACTTC. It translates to CASSYKETQYF.

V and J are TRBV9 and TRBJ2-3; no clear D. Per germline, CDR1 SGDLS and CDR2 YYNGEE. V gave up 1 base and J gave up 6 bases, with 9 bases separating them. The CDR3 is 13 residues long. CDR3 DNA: TGTGCCAGCAGCGTACATTACACGGATACGCAGTATTTT. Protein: CASSVHYTDTQYF.

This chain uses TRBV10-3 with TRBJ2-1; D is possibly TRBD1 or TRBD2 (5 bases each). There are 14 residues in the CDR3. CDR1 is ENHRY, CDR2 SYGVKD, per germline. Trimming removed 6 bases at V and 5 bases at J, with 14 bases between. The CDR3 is CAISGALDNNEQFF. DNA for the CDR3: TGTGCCATCAGCGGGGCATTGGACAACAATGAGCAGTTCTTC.

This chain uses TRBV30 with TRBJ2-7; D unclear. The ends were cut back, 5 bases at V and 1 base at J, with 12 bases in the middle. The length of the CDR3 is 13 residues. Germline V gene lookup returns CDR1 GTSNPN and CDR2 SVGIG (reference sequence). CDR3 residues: CAWGSDGSYEQYF. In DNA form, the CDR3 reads TGTGCCTGGGGGTCGGACGGGTCCTACGAGCAGTACTTC.